This T cell receptor beta chain is from a study of monozygotic twins with inflammatory bowel disease. TCRdb reprocessed the 5' RACE reads, keeping one entry per CDR3 protein, no DNA. The listing contains over 350,000 distinct CDR3 sequences. As for this clonotype: What it binds is unknown.

The CDR3 runs to 14 residues. Germline loops: CDR1 ENHRY, CDR2 SYGVKD. Notes on the study in general: No one strong IBD-associated signal or clonotype was supported.

The sample consisted of blood. The chain is built from TRBV10-3 and TRBJ2-3; TCRdb names TRBD1, which stays unverified in the absence of DNA. This sequence originates from a human donor with ulcerative colitis or Crohn's disease, or a healthy co-twin of an affected twin (not recorded which). The CDR3 here is CAIGRQGAEDTQYF.